The rows below give T cell receptor beta chains drawn from one sample of a study of technical replicates of blood from a handful of donors. TCRdb's copy holds only in-frame clones and misses some; the assay was immunoSEQ multiplex PCR. The data hold 75,000 to 90,000 clones, with approximately 93% observed a single time. Sequences were obtained from T cells isolated from PBMCs. The receptors here all came from a human donor in good health. Both conserved end residues are part of each CDR3. D genes are given only for firm matches. Not every row has a clone size; where given, it reads once, few, many or a size class.

cdr3_nt: TGTGCCAGCAGCCCGAGACAGGGGGGAACCTACGAGCAGTACTTC
cdr3_aa: CASSPRQGGTYEQYF
v_call: TRBV13
clone_size: -
j_call: TRBJ2-7
d_call: TRBD1

cdr3_nt: TGTGCCAGCAGCACAGGGGGATGGACAGATACGCAGTATTTT
cdr3_aa: CASSTGGWTDTQYF
v_call: TRBV9
clone_size: few
j_call: TRBJ2-3
d_call: TRBD1

cdr3_nt: TGTGCCAGCGGAGAAGGCGCGAGCTACACCTTC
cdr3_aa: CASGEGASYTF
v_call: TRBV25-1
clone_size: -
j_call: TRBJ1-2
d_call: -

cdr3_nt: TGTGCCAGCAGCCCTACCGCGCAGGCAGAGCAGTTCTTC
cdr3_aa: CASSPTAQAEQFF
v_call: TRBV7-7
clone_size: -
j_call: TRBJ2-1
d_call: -

cdr3_nt: TGTGCCAGCAAAGGGGAAGGTCGAATGGAAGCTTTCTTT
cdr3_aa: CASKGEGRMEAFF
v_call: TRBV2
clone_size: -
j_call: TRBJ1-1
d_call: -

cdr3_nt: TGTGCCAGCAGTTCTTACAGGCTTGGGGCTGGAAACACCATATATTTT
cdr3_aa: CASSSYRLGAGNTIYF
v_call: TRBV28
clone_size: -
j_call: TRBJ1-3
d_call: -

cdr3_nt: TGCAGCGTTGAAGGGGGCGGGAGTGATGAGCAGTTCTTC
cdr3_aa: CSVEGGGSDEQFF
v_call: TRBV29-1
clone_size: once
j_call: TRBJ2-1
d_call: TRBD2

cdr3_nt: TGTGCCAGCAGTTTGAGTCCCAGGGAAAAACTGTTTTTT
cdr3_aa: CASSLSPREKLFF
v_call: TRBV27
clone_size: -
j_call: TRBJ1-4
d_call: -

cdr3_nt: TGTGCCAAGCCCCGGGACACCTCCAACGAGCAGTACTTC
cdr3_aa: CAKPRDTSNEQYF
v_call: TRBV10-3
clone_size: -
j_call: TRBJ2-7
d_call: -

cdr3_nt: TGTGCCAGCAGCCCCCGTGAAGGGGGTTTAGATACGCAGTATTTT
cdr3_aa: CASSPREGGLDTQYF
v_call: TRBV5-6
clone_size: -
j_call: TRBJ2-3
d_call: -

cdr3_nt: TGTGCCACCAGCAGAGAGACAGCTAACTATGGCTACACCTTC
cdr3_aa: CATSRETANYGYTF
v_call: TRBV15
clone_size: -
j_call: TRBJ1-2
d_call: -

cdr3_nt: TGTGCCATCAGTGAAGGGGGGGCCGGGAACACTGAAGCTTTCTTT
cdr3_aa: CAISEGGAGNTEAFF
v_call: TRBV10-3
clone_size: few
j_call: TRBJ1-1
d_call: -